The text below deals with one TCR beta chain. Its specificity is unknown. PCR used 60 Vbeta primers and 13 Jbeta primers. Sequenced by immunoSEQ multiplex PCR; TCRdb stores in-frame clones only, minus some. The table has 120,000 or so clones, 75% seen once. These data come from a study of cytomegalovirus exposure and HLA in healthy donors. Study-level points and caveats: Some V segments could not be told apart, so they were left out, TRBV6-2 and TRBV6-3 among them.

Germline CDR1 reads SGHTA; CDR2 reads FQGNSA. This CDR3 is built from 14 residues. The V and J ends lost 0 bases and 6 bases, in that order; junction bases with no gene match: 3. This clonotype was sampled from a woman aged 40 to 50 in good health and CMV-seropositive. The sample taken for sequencing was PBMCs. This rearrangement joins TRBV7-2 to TRBJ1-2; 8 nucleotides line up with TRBD1. The CDR3 nucleotides are TGTGCCAGCAGCTTAGCGAACAGGGGGGATGGCTACACCTTC. This codes for CASSLANRGDGYTF.